This TCR beta chain came from a study of blood T cell repertoires in COVID-19. Per the germline V gene, CDR1 is KGHSH and CDR2 is LQKENI. This CDR3 has 13 residues. Trimming shortened V by 3 bases and J by 11 bases, and 11 bases separated the two germline ends. As handled by the study authors: Reference gene primer amplification in the assay estimated nucleated cell counts. Generated by immunoSEQ multiplex PCR, the TCRdb table keeps only in-frame clones and is missing some. V, J and clone size derive from that table, while D and trimming were established from the DNA sequence. The sample holds 430,000 or so clones, roughly 90% seen once. Within 2 weeks before study entry, exposed participants met a COVID-19 case.

Material for sequencing was PBMCs or T cells enriched from blood (not recorded which). The V gene is TRBV18, the J gene TRBJ1-6; D is perhaps TRBD1 (6 bases). The receptor was isolated from a woman aged 18-35 years who had been exposed to COVID-19. CDR3 region: CASSPDRRAPLHF. The DNA for the CDR3 is TGTGCCAGCTCACCCGACAGGCGGGCACCCCTCCACTTT.